The 16 T cell receptor beta chains given below trace back to one sample, sequenced in a study of T cells after yellow fever vaccination (dated by TCRdb to the late 2010s). What this sample's treatment or condition label stands for: live attenuated yellow fever vaccine strain. The library was generated by 5' RACE. Instrument on record: Illumina HiSeq 2500. The raw public reads went through TCRdb reprocessing: fastp at Q25, MiXCR clone calling, in-frame beta chains kept. Rows merge per CDR3 protein into single entries with the most common DNA and genes. Counted in this sample were hundreds of thousands of distinct CDR3 sequences; around an eighth of them appeared once. 14% to 15% of the sample is held by the ten biggest clonotypes. The material was PBMCs, obtained on the day of the yellow fever booster vaccination. The receptors derive from a man aged 25 to 45 who received the YFV17D yellow fever vaccine.

The table lists this clonotype with many counts. The chain is built from TRBV20-1 and TRBJ1-1; D may be TRBD1 (5 bases). From germline, CDR1 is DFQATT and CDR2 SNEGSKA (reference sequence). Deletions cut 2 bases from V and 6 bases from J, with 16 bases between. This CDR3 is built from 14 residues. CDR3 amino acids: CSARPPGGFAEAFF. In DNA form, the CDR3 reads TGCAGTGCTAGACCCCCGGGGGGGTTCGCTGAAGCTTTCTTT.

This clonotype was counted a few times. The chain recombines TRBV7-2 with TRBJ1-1, with TRBD1 as a possible D gene (5 bases). V was clipped by 5 bases and J by 6 bases, with 16 bases between them. Germline V gives CDR1 SGHTA, CDR2 FQGNSA. The CDR3 is made up of 14 amino acids. CDR3 nucleotides: TGTGCCAGCAGCCCCCTTGGGGGGAGCGCTGAAGCTTTCTTT. It translates to CASSPLGGSAEAFF.

The chain has TRBV28 and TRBJ2-4; no clear D gene. V lost 10 bases and J 1 base, leaving 11 bases between the germline ends. The CDR3 totals 13 residues. In germline, CDR1 is MDHEN, CDR2 SYDVKM. CDR3 sequence (DNA): TGTGCCACGTATCACTCCGCCAAAAACATTCAGTACTTC. Protein: CATYHSAKNIQYF.

The rearrangement joins TRBV12-3 or TRBV12-4 to TRBJ1-1; no clear D gene. Trimming removed 7 bases at V and 3 bases at J, with 9 bases between. The CDR3 covers 12 residues. The CDR3 loop reads CASNTPYTEAFF. The CDR3 DNA is TGTGCCAGCAATACACCCTACACTGAAGCTTTCTTT.

This clonotype was counted only a few times. V and J are TRBV7-2 and TRBJ2-7; 9 nucleotides match TRBD2. Germline assignment: CDR1 SGHTA and CDR2 FQGNSA. The CDR3 contains 17 residues. V was pared by 0 bases and J by 0 bases, with 6 bases of the junction left unmatched. The CDR3 bases are TGTGCCAGCAGCTTAGCTGGGCTAGCGGGACGCTCCTACGAGCAGTACTTC. Its translation is CASSLAGLAGRSYEQYF.

This clonotype was seen more than once but under ten times. V gene TRBV11-2 combines with J gene TRBJ2-1, with D maybe TRBD1 (6 bases). Germline CDR1 and CDR2: SGHAT and FQNNGV. The length of the CDR3 is 14 residues. V was clipped by 5 bases and J by 5 bases, with 13 bases between them. DNA of the CDR3: TGTGCCAGCAGCCGAGGGGGACATAACAATGAGCAGTTCTTC. Translating gives CASSRGGHNNEQFF.

Only a few counts were recorded for this clonotype. The CDR3 here is CASSPARLAGKDNEQFF. DNA for the CDR3: TGCGCCAGCAGCCCCGCGCGACTAGCGGGAAAAGACAATGAGCAGTTCTTC. The chain recombines TRBV4-1 with TRBJ2-1; 11 bases agree with TRBD2. Germline V CDR1 and CDR2: MGHRA, YSYEKL. The CDR3 spans 17 residues. The junction had 10 bases not matched to a gene; V was cut back by 4 bases and J by 5 bases.

The rearrangement uses TRBV11-3 and TRBJ2-5; perhaps D is TRBD1 or TRBD2 (5 bases each). In germline, CDR1 is SGHNT, CDR2 YENEEA. The CDR3 is 15 residues long. V lost 5 bases and J lost 5, with 18 bases in between. Written as DNA, the CDR3 is TGTGCCAGCAGCCCGGGACCAGGCGATTTGGAGACCCAGTACTTC. This translates into CASSPGPGDLETQYF.

This clonotype was seen only a few times. This CDR3 reads CASSSNYREETQYF. The CDR3 nucleotides are TGTGCCAGCAGTTCTAACTACAGGGAAGAGACCCAGTACTTC. The V and J genes are TRBV7-2 and TRBJ2-5; possibly TRBD1 for D (6 bases). Deletions cut 6 bases from V and 3 bases from J, with 14 bases between. Per the germline V gene, CDR1 is SGHTA and CDR2 is FQGNSA. The CDR3 consists of 14 residues.

This clonotype was seen more than once but under ten times. V and J are TRBV6-2 or TRBV6-3 and TRBJ2-7; TRBD1 agrees at 7 bases. The CDR3 is 13 amino acids. With 8 bases clipped from V and 3 bases from J, the junction kept 7 bases outside the gene matches. Germline V CDR1 and CDR2: MNHEY, SVGEGT. The CDR3 sequence: CASLGQRLYEQYF. The CDR3 DNA sequence: TGTGCCAGCCTGGGACAGCGACTCTACGAGCAGTACTTC.

This clonotype was observed at least ten times. The chain employs TRBV28 and TRBJ2-7, with 11 positions matching TRBD2. V lost 7 bases and J lost 6; bases outside the gene matches: 8. The CDR3 has 14 residues. Germline V gene lookup returns CDR1 MDHEN and CDR2 SYDVKM. DNA for the CDR3: TGTGCCAGCACCCCGGGGACTAGCGGTCTCGAGCAGTACTTC. Residues: CASTPGTSGLEQYF.

The table lists this clonotype with a few counts. This chain joins TRBV4-3 and TRBJ2-3, with D tentatively TRBD2 (5 bases). The CDR3 consists of 15 residues. CDR1 is LGHNA and CDR2 is YSLEER in the germline V gene. The CDR3 bases are TGCGCAACCCCCGGGAAAGGGTCTTGGGCAGATACGCAGTATTTT. Its translation is CATPGKGSWADTQYF.

This clonotype was seen only a few times. The chain employs TRBV14 and TRBJ2-2; weak D call: TRBD2 (5 bases). The CDR3 is 11 amino acids. From germline, CDR1 is SGHDN and CDR2 FVKESK. V dropped 6 bases and J dropped 11 bases, with 10 bases sitting between them. CDR3 nucleotide sequence: TGTGCCAGCAGAATCAGCGGAGAGCTGTTTTTT. Encoded protein: CASRISGELFF.

This chain connects TRBV20-1 to TRBJ2-7; 10 bases match TRBD2. Germline-derived CDR1 and CDR2 are DFQATT and SNEGSKA (reference sequence). The CDR3 loop spans 14 amino acids. The junction had 5 bases not matched to a gene; V was cut back by 3 bases and J by 3 bases. The CDR3 nucleotides are TGCAGTGCTAGGGCACTAGCGGGGTTCTACGAGCAGTACTTC. It specifies CSARALAGFYEQYF.

This clonotype has only a few counts. The V and J genes are TRBV20-1 and TRBJ1-1; TRBD1 aligns across 8 bases. Germline V CDR1 and CDR2: DFQATT, SNEGSKA (reference sequence). The trim removed 6 bases at V and 0 bases at J, leaving 3 bases unmatched. CDR3 size: 13 residues. The CDR3 spells CSAGQAMNTEAFF. The CDR3 nucleotides read TGCAGTGCGGGACAGGCGATGAACACTGAAGCTTTCTTT.

This clonotype was seen more than once but under ten times. This chain joins TRBV3-1 and TRBJ2-7; D is perhaps TRBD2 (6 bases). Trimming stripped 0 bases from V and 4 bases from J, with 13 bases between. Looked up from germline, CDR1 is LGHDT and CDR2 is YNNKEL (reference sequence). The CDR3 covers 15 residues. The CDR3 DNA reads as TGTGCCAGCAGCCAAGATCCAGGTAGCGGATACGAGCAGTACTTC. Translating gives CASSQDPGSGYEQYF.